The 9 T cell receptor beta chains listed next were all sequenced from one sample in a study of T cell changes during pregnancy in multiple sclerosis. Sequencing used immunoSEQ multiplex PCR; TCRdb keeps in-frame clones, though not all of them. The table shows about 92,000 clones, with about 93% occurring only once. The source material was peripheral blood, sampled in the first trimester of pregnancy. The source of these receptors is a female donor with multiple sclerosis, enrolled in a pregnancy study.

This clone has just one count. The rearrangement uses TRBV30 and TRBJ1-3; D uncertain. This CDR3 comprises 13 residues. The V end lost 4 bases, the J end lost 2 bases, and 9 bases lay between the germline ends. Germline CDR1 GTSNPN, CDR2 SVGIG (reference sequence). CDR3 bases: TGTGCCTGGACCGGTAGAGCTGGAAACACCATATATTTT. Translating it yields CAWTGRAGNTIYF.

This chain connects TRBV6-1 to TRBJ1-6; TRBD1 agrees at 8 bases. Germline CDR1 is MNHNS and CDR2 is SASEGT. Trimming removed 0 bases from V and 10 bases from J; junction bases left unmatched: 8. The length of the CDR3 is 16 residues. CDR3 in amino acids: CASSEAQGQGWSPLHF. For the CDR3, the DNA is TGTGCCAGCAGTGAAGCCCAAGGACAGGGTTGGTCACCCCTCCACTTT.

The V and J genes are TRBV7-9 and TRBJ1-1; 8 positions agree with TRBD1. V gave up 5 bases and J gave up 8 bases; unmatched junction bases: 10. Germline-derived CDR1 and CDR2 are SEHNR and FQNEAQ (reference sequence). This CDR3 comprises 14 residues. CDR3 loop: CASSQIDRGEEAFF. DNA for the CDR3: TGTGCCAGCAGCCAGATCGACAGGGGCGAAGAAGCTTTCTTT.

This chain connects TRBV15 to TRBJ2-1, with D possibly being TRBD2 (5 bases). CDR3 length: 13 amino acids. V was pared by 8 bases and J by 2 bases, with 10 bases between. Germline V gives CDR1 LNHNV, CDR2 YYDKDF (reference sequence). This chain's CDR3 is CATAGRAYNEQFF. The DNA for the CDR3 is TGTGCCACCGCGGGCCGAGCCTACAATGAGCAGTTCTTC.

The chain couples TRBV6-1 to TRBJ1-3; D remains unclear. This CDR3 has 15 residues. Germline loops: CDR1 MNHNS, CDR2 SASEGT. V was trimmed by 3 bases and J by 0 bases, leaving 9 bases between them. The DNA of the CDR3 is TGTGCCAGCAGTGAGGAGGACCTCTCTGGAAACACCATATATTTT. Translation gives CASSEEDLSGNTIYF.

J is TRBJ2-7 and V is TRBV13; the match to TRBD1 covers 10 bases. The CDR3 consists of 14 residues. CDR1 is PRHDT and CDR2 is FYEKMQ in the germline V gene (reference sequence). The V gene end was trimmed by 5 bases and the J gene end by 2 bases; junction bases not matched to a gene: 3. DNA for the CDR3: TGTGCCAGCAGCGCCGGGACAGGGGCCTACGAGCAGTACTTC. It yields the protein CASSAGTGAYEQYF. Full variable domain (missing parts from reference TRBV13 and TRBJ2-7): AAGVIQSPRHLIKEKRETATLKCYPIPRHDTVYWYQQGPGQDPQFLISFYEKMQSDKGSIPDRFSAQQFSDYHSELNMSSLELGDSALYFCASSAGTGAYEQYFGPGTRLTVT.

The chain links TRBV7-8 to TRBJ2-7; TRBD1 agrees at 7 bases. Germline trimming cut 1 base from V and 3 bases from J; bases unmatched to any gene: 9. The CDR3 consists of 16 residues. The germline CDR1 and CDR2 sequences are SGHVS and FQNEAQ. The CDR3 region is CASSLGSGSGGYEQYF. The CDR3 DNA reads TGTGCCAGCAGCTTAGGTTCAGGTTCAGGGGGCTACGAGCAGTACTTC.

The chain combines TRBV21-1 with TRBJ1-4; no check of the table's D call, TRBD1, against the DNA was made. TRBV21-1 is a known pseudogene. This CDR3 comprises 15 residues. CDR3: CASSSGTSDNEKLFF. The CDR3 region has the DNA TGTGCCAGCAGCTCAGGGACATCCGATAATGAAAAACTGTTTTTT.

This rearrangement joins TRBV27 to TRBJ1-2; weak D call: TRBD1 (6 bases). V lost 5 bases, J lost 8 bases, and 18 bases lay in between. Germline V gene lookup returns CDR1 MNHEY and CDR2 SMNVEV (reference sequence). This CDR3 comprises 14 residues. CDR3 nucleotides: TGTGCCAGCAGTCAATGGGACATCGGGAGGGGCTACACCTTC. Amino acids: CASSQWDIGRGYTF.